The entry that follows covers one TCR beta chain sequence. These data come from a study of T cells in Graves' hyperthyroidism and ophthalmopathy. V lost 10 bases to trimming and J lost 6 bases, with 27 bases between them. The CDR3 extends over 16 amino acids. Germline CDR1 reads ENHRY; CDR2 reads SYGVKD. Amplification targeted TCR beta CDR3 regions from RNA transcripts. The HTBI primer set was used in a first-round RT-PCR of the TCR CDR3. MiXCR was run by TCRdb on the multiplex PCR reads, yielding one entry per CDR3 protein. The sample lists hundreds of thousands of distinct CDR3 sequences; roughly a third were seen once.

The sequencing sample was made of blood. This receptor was obtained from a middle-aged woman with Graves' hyperthyroidism. The genes are TRBV10-3 and TRBJ1-1; possible D gene TRBD1, 5 bases. The DNA for the CDR3 is TGTGCCAGCACTCACAATGGTGCAGGGTCGGGCTCTGAAGCTTTCTTT. Its protein is CASTHNGAGSGSEAFF.